The 29 T cell receptor beta chains presented below share a single source sample, sequenced in a study of Graves' ophthalmopathy and Graves' hyperthyroidism. From RNA, the CDR3 regions of TCR beta chains were amplified and sequenced. The first-round RT-PCR employed HTBI primers together with the Qiagen OneStep RT-PCR kit. A multiplex PCR was then performed as the second round. TCRdb redid the calling of the multiplex PCR reads with MiXCR, one entry per CDR3 protein. The sample lists 300,000 to 400,000 distinct CDR3 sequences, about a sixth occurring once. Sequencing used peripheral blood. The receptors were sampled from an adult woman with stable Graves' hyperthyroidism.

This clonotype showed up many times. The chain recombines TRBV7-2 with TRBJ1-5; D is ambiguous. Trimming removed 2 bases from V and 9 bases from J, with 11 bases in between. In germline, CDR1 is SGHTA, CDR2 FQGNSA. This CDR3 comprises 13 residues. Here the CDR3 reads CASSLRTAGPQHF. The CDR3 bases are TGTGCCAGCAGCTTAAGGACCGCGGGGCCCCAGCATTTT.

This clonotype was seen many times. The chain combines TRBV12-3 or TRBV12-4 with TRBJ2-5; TRBD2 might be the D (5 bases). This CDR3 region has 15 residues. The ends were cut back, 4 bases at V and 3 bases at J, with 15 bases in the middle. CDR3 sequence (DNA): TGTGCCAGCAGTTACGACTGGGGAGCCAAAGAGACCCAGTACTTC. Translated, it gives CASSYDWGAKETQYF.

Ten or more counts support this clonotype. The chain combines TRBV6-5 with TRBJ1-1; possibly TRBD1 for D (6 bases). V lost 2 bases and J 3 bases, leaving 10 bases between the germline ends. CDR1 MNHEY and CDR2 SVGAGI come from the germline V gene. CDR3 length: 14 amino acids. CDR3 bases: TGTGCCAGCAGTTACACGGACAGTTACACTGAAGCTTTCTTT. It codes for CASSYTDSYTEAFF.

This clonotype was seen at least ten times. The V and J genes are TRBV7-9 and TRBJ2-7, with D possibly matching TRBD1 (6 bases). This CDR3 region has 13 residues. Trimming took off 1 base at V and 5 bases at J, with 9 bases between the two ends. Germline V CDR1 and CDR2: SEHNR, FQNEAQ (reference sequence). Here the CDR3 DNA reads TGTGCCAGCAGCTTAGGGGCAGGGGACGAGCAGTACTTC. Residues: CASSLGAGDEQYF.

There are a few counts of this clonotype. The V and J genes are TRBV20-1 and TRBJ2-7; the D gene is possibly TRBD1 (6 bases). The V end lost 6 bases, the J end lost 0 bases, and 15 bases lay between the germline ends. Looked up from germline, CDR1 is DFQATT and CDR2 is SNEGSKA (reference sequence). The CDR3 runs to 14 residues. CDR3 residues: CSAKGTLSSYEQYF. The CDR3 DNA reads TGCAGTGCGAAAGGGACACTGAGCTCCTACGAGCAGTACTTC.

This clonotype was detected ten times or more. The J gene is TRBJ1-2, the V gene TRBV6-2 or TRBV6-3; tentatively, D is TRBD1 (5 bases). CDR3 length: 13 residues. Looked up from germline, CDR1 is MNHEY and CDR2 is SVGEGT. V shed 11 bases and J shed 3 bases, with 16 bases lying between them. The CDR3 is CAARRGIDYGYTF. CDR3 nucleotide sequence: TGTGCCGCGCGAAGGGGAATTGACTATGGCTACACCTTC.

The table lists this clonotype with many counts. The rearrangement uses TRBV30 and TRBJ2-7, with unresolved D. V dropped 5 bases and J dropped 0 bases, with 8 bases sitting between them. The CDR3 is made up of 12 amino acids. CDR1 GTSNPN and CDR2 SVGIG come from the germline V gene (reference sequence). The CDR3 DNA reads TGTGCCTGGGACAAGAGCTCCTACGAGCAGTACTTC. Protein sequence: CAWDKSSYEQYF.

This chain links TRBV5-1 with TRBJ2-7; TRBD1 aligns across 7 bases. The CDR3 has 14 amino acids. Germline V lookup: CDR1 SGHRS, CDR2 YFSETQ. J was trimmed by 4 bases and V by 3 bases; bases with no gene match: 7. The CDR3 DNA sequence: TGCGCCAGCAGCTACGGACAGGATCTATACGAGCAGTACTTC. The encoded protein is CASSYGQDLYEQYF.

Note on this clonotype: This clone may be a read error of a much larger clone one base away. The chain joins TRBV25-1 to TRBJ1-1; 8 bases line up with TRBD1. The V segment lost 7 bases and the J segment 1 base; nucleotides outside the gene matches: 2. This CDR3 is built from 13 residues. In germline, CDR1 is MGHDK, CDR2 SYGVNS. This CDR3 reads CASIGTGNTEAFF. CDR3 in DNA: TGTGCCAGCATCGGGACAGGGAACACTGAAGCTTTCTTT.

This clonotype was observed at least ten times. V is TRBV2 and J is TRBJ2-4, with 12 bases identical to TRBD2. The J segment lost 7 bases and the V segment lost 6 bases, leaving 7 bases of the junction unmatched. The V gene's germline CDR1 is SNHLY and CDR2 FYNNEI. This CDR3 is built from 15 residues. The CDR3 DNA is TGTGCCAGCAGGCCTCTAGCGGGAGGGCCGAACATTCAGTACTTC. Amino acids: CASRPLAGGPNIQYF.

This clonotype has a count of ten or more. V gene TRBV5-5 combines with J gene TRBJ1-1, with D possibly matching TRBD1 (5 bases). In germline, CDR1 is SGHKS, CDR2 YYEKEE (reference sequence). This CDR3 is 13 amino acids long. Trimming stripped 7 bases from V and 6 bases from J, with 16 bases between. The chain's CDR3 is CASFVGSRAEAFF. In nucleotides, the CDR3 is TGTGCCAGCTTTGTGGGATCCAGGGCTGAAGCTTTCTTT.

This clonotype was found many times. The gene calls are TRBV28 and TRBJ2-7; D might be TRBD2 (5 bases). This CDR3 has 13 residues. V was pared by 4 bases and J by 2 bases, with 9 bases between. CDR1 and CDR2 (germline): MDHEN, SYDVKM. As DNA, the CDR3 is TGTGCCAGCAGTTCCGGGATGCCCTACGAGCAGTACTTC. Translating gives CASSSGMPYEQYF.

V and J are TRBV28 and TRBJ2-7; the match to TRBD2 covers 10 bases. Germline V CDR1 and CDR2: MDHEN, SYDVKM. Losses at the gene ends were 5 bases for V and 0 bases for J; bases not matched to a gene: 10. This CDR3 spans 17 amino acids. The CDR3 DNA reads as TGTGCCAGCAGTCCCCGGGGACTAGCGATACACTCCTACGAGCAGTACTTC. It translates to CASSPRGLAIHSYEQYF.

This clonotype was detected a few times. The chain joins TRBV2 to TRBJ2-2; 10 bases are a match to TRBD1. The J segment lost 5 bases and the V segment lost 8 bases, leaving 5 bases of the junction unmatched. The CDR3 runs to 14 residues. The germline CDR1 and CDR2 sequences are SNHLY and FYNNEI. In DNA, the CDR3 is TGTGCCAGCCCGACGGGACAGGGGACCGGGGAGCTGTTTTTT. Translation gives CASPTGQGTGELFF.

This clonotype was counted between two and nine times. The CDR3 region has the DNA TGTGCCAGCATGGACTGGGGCAGGGGCACCGGGGAGCTGTTTTTT. This sequence encodes CASMDWGRGTGELFF. The chain employs TRBV11-2 and TRBJ2-2; TRBD1 is a possible D gene (6 bases). CDR3 size: 15 residues. The V and J ends lost 7 bases and 4 bases respectively, with 16 bases between them. Per germline, CDR1 SGHAT and CDR2 FQNNGV.

This clonotype appeared many times. The rearrangement links TRBV28 to TRBJ2-4, with D tentatively TRBD1 (5 bases). Germline CDR1 MDHEN, CDR2 SYDVKM. This CDR3 comprises 16 residues. Trimming removed 7 bases from V and 8 bases from J, with 24 bases in between. In DNA form, the CDR3 reads TGTGCCAGCAAGGGGCAGGCCTTCACGCGGTCAGACATTCAGTACTTC. Translation: CASKGQAFTRSDIQYF.

The J gene is TRBJ2-5, the V gene TRBV28; 8 bases align to TRBD1. V trimming: 3 bases; J trimming: 3 bases; junction bases outside the gene matches: 12. CDR1 and CDR2 from the germline V gene are MDHEN and SYDVKM. The CDR3 runs 17 residues. The DNA for the CDR3 is TGTGCCAGCAGTTTTCCCGGGACAGGCGTCGAGGAAGAGACCCAGTACTTC. Its translation: CASSFPGTGVEEETQYF.

This clonotype was counted at least ten times. The V call is TRBV28, the J call TRBJ2-7, with D possibly being TRBD1 (6 bases). The V end was cut by 4 bases, the J end by 7 bases, with 17 bases between. The CDR3 covers 14 residues. Germline V gene lookup returns CDR1 MDHEN and CDR2 SYDVKM. CDR3 sequence (DNA): TGTGCCAGCAGTTGGGGCAGGGGTACGAGGGAGCAGTACTTC. Its translation: CASSWGRGTREQYF.

There are a few counts of this clonotype. This sequence joins TRBV7-2 and TRBJ1-1, with TRBD1 as a possible D gene (6 bases). Germline CDR1 is SGHTA and CDR2 is FQGNSA. V lost 5 bases, J lost 3 bases, and 22 bases lay in between. The CDR3 loop spans 17 amino acids. CDR3 sequence reads: CASSPRGRGPEDTEAFF. As DNA, the CDR3 is TGTGCCAGCAGCCCGAGGGGCAGGGGCCCTGAGGACACTGAAGCTTTCTTT.

This clonotype was seen ten or more times. The chain uses TRBV12-3 or TRBV12-4 and TRBJ1-2; TRBD1 agrees at 7 bases. Unmatched junction bases numbered 9, after V lost 5 bases and J lost 6 bases. The CDR3 is 14 residues long. DNA for the CDR3: TGTGCCAGCAGTAAAACGGGACAGACTCATGGCTACACCTTC. It encodes CASSKTGQTHGYTF.

This clonotype was observed many times. This chain uses TRBV6-2 or TRBV6-3 with TRBJ2-7; no firm D call. Trimming took 2 bases from V and 3 from J, leaving 8 bases between them. The CDR3 is 13 residues long. Germline assignment: CDR1 MNHEY and CDR2 SVGEGT. The CDR3 loop reads CASSYSKIYEQYF. CDR3 in DNA: TGTGCCAGCAGTTACAGCAAGATCTACGAGCAGTACTTC.

In its sample, this clonotype was seen many times. The chain carries TRBV29-1 and TRBJ1-5; 8 bases map to TRBD1. The CDR3 contains 13 residues. In germline, CDR1 is SQVTM, CDR2 ANQGSEA. The CDR3 DNA follows: TGCAACAGCCAGGGGGCGTGCAATCAGCCCCAGCATTTT. Its protein is CNSQGACNQPQHF.

At least ten counts were recorded for this clonotype. J is TRBJ1-5 and V is TRBV7-2, with TRBD1 matching 7 bases. Germline V gene data show CDR1 as SGHTA and CDR2 as FQGNSA. J was trimmed by 4 bases and V by 5 bases; bases with no gene match: 5. The CDR3 is 14 residues long. CDR3 loop: CASSAETGNQPQHF. The CDR3 coding sequence is TGTGCCAGCAGCGCCGAGACAGGGAATCAGCCCCAGCATTTT. Together with reference TRBV7-2 and TRBJ1-5, the CDR3 gives the full variable domain: GAGVSQSPSNKVTEKGKDVELRCDPISGHTALYWYRQSLGQGLEFLIYFQGNSAPDKSGLPSDRFSAERTGGSVSTLTIQRTQQEDSAVYLCASSAETGNQPQHFGDGTRLSIL.

This clonotype was recorded at least ten times. The chain employs TRBV30 and TRBJ1-1, with D tentatively TRBD1 (6 bases). The V gene's germline CDR1 is GTSNPN and CDR2 SVGIG (reference sequence). The length of the CDR3 is 12 residues. The V and J ends lost 5 bases and 6 bases respectively, with 13 bases between them. CDR3 protein: CAWGRGGAEAFF. In DNA, the CDR3 is TGTGCCTGGGGTCGAGGGGGTGCTGAAGCTTTCTTT.

At least ten counts were recorded for this clonotype. The chain is built from TRBV12-3 or TRBV12-4 and TRBJ1-5, with a possible D match to TRBD1 (6 bases). The CDR3 spans 14 residues. Between the trimmed V and J ends, which lost 5 bases and 2 bases, there was a span of 10 bases. CDR3 in amino acids: CASSPAGGNQPQHF. The DNA of the CDR3 is TGTGCCAGCAGTCCCGCAGGGGGCAATCAGCCCCAGCATTTT.

This clonotype has ten or more counts. V gene TRBV18 combines with J gene TRBJ2-4; D is perhaps TRBD2 (5 bases). The germline CDR1 and CDR2 sequences are KGHSH and LQKENI. V gave up 4 bases and J gave up 2 bases, with 21 bases separating them. The CDR3 loop spans 18 amino acids. Here the CDR3 reads CASSLQAAGQTTKNIQYF. Here the CDR3 DNA reads TGTGCCAGCTCACTTCAGGCTGCGGGCCAAACGACCAAAAACATTCAGTACTTC.

The sample holds many counts of this clonotype. V gene TRBV6-2 or TRBV6-3 combines with J gene TRBJ2-2, with TRBD1 matching over 7 bases. Germline V gene data show CDR1 as MNHEY and CDR2 as SVGEGT. The CDR3 is 12 amino acids. Germline trimming cut 10 bases from V and 8 bases from J; bases unmatched to any gene: 7. The CDR3 region is CAITTDRGELFF. Written as DNA, the CDR3 is TGTGCCATCACTACGGACAGGGGGGAGCTGTTTTTT.

This clonotype was detected many times. The CDR3 loop reads CASSYVFTGRQGYEQYF. DNA for the CDR3: TGTGCCAGCAGTTATGTCTTTACGGGTCGGCAGGGTTACGAGCAGTACTTC. V and J are TRBV6-5 and TRBJ2-7; a possible D gene is TRBD1 (5 bases). CDR3 length: 17 amino acids. Trimming shortened V by 3 bases and J by 4 bases, and 22 bases separated the two germline ends. CDR1 is MNHEY and CDR2 is SVGAGI in the germline V gene.

About this clonotype: This clone may be a read error of a much larger clone one base away. This chain links TRBV24-1 with TRBJ2-5, with 14 nucleotides matching TRBD2. Germline CDR1 is KGHDR and CDR2 is SFDVKD. CDR3 length: 15 residues. The CDR3 here is CATSDPGLAGETKYF. As DNA, the CDR3 is TGTGCCACCAGTGACCCGGGACTAGCGGGAGAGACCAAGTACTTC.